This T cell receptor (beta chain) stems from a study of T cells in Graves' hyperthyroidism and ophthalmopathy. Study conclusions and caveats: Most expanded thyroid clonotypes above 0.001 also appeared in blood.

Template material for amplifying TCR beta CDR3 regions consisted of RNA transcripts. First-round RT-PCR of the TCR CDR3 relied on the HTBI primer set. From the multiplex PCR reads, TCRdb called clonotypes with MiXCR, one entry per CDR3 protein. Of about 330,000 distinct CDR3 sequences in the sample, about an eighth are singletons; the top ten hold approximately 35%. Germline V gene sequence: CDR1 MDHEN, CDR2 SYDVKM. After removal of 6 bases from V and 3 bases from J, the junction contained 7 bases not matched to a gene. The CDR3 extends over 15 amino acids. About this clonotype: What it binds is unknown.

The sample comprised blood. The V call is TRBV28, the J call TRBJ2-1; TRBD1 matches at 8 bases. The TCR was taken from a woman between 35 and 50 years old with Graves' ophthalmopathy. The CDR3 sequence is CASRSRDRNYNEQFF. The CDR3 DNA follows: TGTGCCAGCAGGAGCCGGGACAGGAACTACAATGAGCAGTTCTTC. Full variable domain (rest looked up from reference TRBV28 and TRBJ2-1): DVKVTQSSRYLVKRTGEKVFLECVQDMDHENMFWYRQDPGLGLRLIYFSYDVKMKEKGDIPEGYSVSREKKERFSLILESASTNQTSMYLCASRSRDRNYNEQFFGPGTRLTVL.